This passage covers 7 T cell receptor beta chains from one sample sequenced in a study of blood T cell repertoires in COVID-19. TCRdb keeps only in-frame clones here, not all; method: immunoSEQ multiplex PCR. The table shows about 150,000 clones, with about 86% occurring only once. Sequencing input: peripheral blood. The receptors come from a man aged 70-80 years with acute or convalescent COVID-19.

This clone was seen a handful of times. The gene calls are TRBV28 and TRBJ1-5; D possibly corresponds to TRBD1 (6 bases). Trimming left V 9 bases short and J 6 bases short, with 12 bases between. Germline V gene sequence: CDR1 MDHEN, CDR2 SYDVKM. The CDR3 consists of 12 residues. The CDR3, as DNA: TGTGCCAGTATGCAGGGGTCTCAGCCCCAGCATTTT. Translation gives CASMQGSQPQHF.

V usage is TRBV7-3 and J usage is TRBJ2-1; the match to TRBD2 covers 10 bases. V trimming: 5 bases; J trimming: 7 bases; junction bases outside the gene matches: 14. Germline loops: CDR1 SGHTA, CDR2 FQGTGA. This CDR3 has 17 amino acids. CDR3 bases: TGTGCCAGCAGCCCGATGTCAGCGGGAGGGCCGGGGAATGAGCAGTTCTTC. This codes for CASSPMSAGGPGNEQFF.

This clone was observed a single time. This chain connects TRBV5-5 to TRBJ1-2, with 10 bases aligning to TRBD1. The CDR3 has 13 amino acids. Germline values: CDR1 SGHKS, CDR2 YYEKEE (reference sequence). Trimming removed 4 bases from V and 6 bases from J; junction bases left unmatched: 3. The CDR3 nucleotides are TGTGCCAGCAGCGTAGGGACAGGGGATGGCTACACCTTC. It encodes CASSVGTGDGYTF.

V usage is TRBV5-4 and J usage is TRBJ2-7; D ambiguous. In germline, CDR1 is SGHNT, CDR2 YYREEE (reference sequence). The ends were cut back, 1 base at V and 3 bases at J, with 8 bases in the middle. CDR3 length equals 13 residues. CDR3: CASSLMESYEQYF. CDR3 sequence (DNA): TGTGCCAGCAGCTTGATGGAGAGCTACGAGCAGTACTTC.

The sample holds a few counts of this clone. The chain recombines TRBV7-8 with TRBJ2-1; the match to TRBD2 covers 11 bases. CDR1 is SGHVS and CDR2 is FQNEAQ in the germline V gene. Germline trimming cut 3 bases from V and 7 bases from J; bases unmatched to any gene: 5. This CDR3 contains 15 residues. The CDR3 protein is CASSFIAGGPNEQFF. The CDR3 DNA follows: TGTGCCAGCAGCTTTATAGCGGGAGGGCCTAATGAGCAGTTCTTC.

This rearrangement joins TRBV6-6 to TRBJ2-2; 8 positions match TRBD1. CDR3 length equals 16 residues. Germline V gene data show CDR1 as MNHNY and CDR2 as SVGAGI (reference sequence). Trimming removed 7 bases from V and 5 bases from J; junction bases left unmatched: 12. DNA of the CDR3: TGTGCCAGCAACCCCGGACAGGGACGGGGAACCGGGGAGCTGTTTTTT. Its translation: CASNPGQGRGTGELFF.

The table lists this clone with a few counts. The chain recombines TRBV9 with TRBJ2-2, with 7 positions matching TRBD2. This CDR3 is 14 amino acids long. In germline, CDR1 is SGDLS, CDR2 YYNGEE. V dropped 2 bases and J dropped 5; count of bases not matched to a gene: 3. The CDR3 reads CASSVRGGTGELFF. As DNA, the CDR3 is TGTGCCAGCAGCGTCCGCGGGGGTACCGGGGAGCTGTTTTTT.